This passage covers 29 T cell receptor beta chains from one sample sequenced in a study of PD-1 blockade in mismatch repair-deficient tumors. Only in-frame clones appear in the TCRdb table, and some are missing; sequencing was by immunoSEQ multiplex PCR. The sample lists 40,000 to 60,000 clones; 81% were seen once. The sequences come from peripheral blood, collected approximately 20 weeks after starting pembrolizumab. These receptors were taken from an adult with mismatch repair-deficient cancer.

The V gene is TRBV10-1, the J gene TRBJ2-7, with a weak D call TRBD1 (6 bases). The CDR3 has 12 residues. In germline, CDR1 is WNHNN, CDR2 SYGVQD (reference sequence). V gave up 8 bases and J gave up 1 base, with 9 bases separating them. The CDR3 loop is CASSQGSYEQYF. The CDR3 DNA is TGCGCCAGCTCGCAGGGGTCCTACGAGCAGTACTTC.

The chain carries TRBV11-2 and TRBJ2-2, with TRBD1 matching over 7 bases. V shed 7 bases, J shed 2 bases, and the junction held 10 bases outside the gene matches. CDR1 SGHAT and CDR2 FQNNGV come from the germline V gene. The CDR3 consists of 16 residues. The CDR3 loop is CASTHWTGGNTGELFF. The CDR3 nucleotides read TGTGCCAGCACCCACTGGACAGGAGGAAACACCGGGGAGCTGTTTTTT.

The genes are TRBV7-6 and TRBJ1-1; 7 positions match TRBD1. The germline gives CDR1 SGHVS, CDR2 FNYEAQ. V was clipped by 2 bases and J by 7 bases; unmatched bases: 7. The CDR3 is 14 amino acids. The CDR3 reads CASSLSQQGLEAFF. The CDR3 nucleotides read TGTGCCAGCAGCTTATCCCAACAGGGGCTTGAAGCTTTCTTT.

For the CDR3, the DNA is TGCGCCAGCAGCTGGGACACCGAATTCGAGCAGTACTTC. Translated: CASSWDTEFEQYF. This chain uses TRBV5-1 with TRBJ2-7, with a possible D match to TRBD1 (6 bases). Trimming removed 3 bases from V and 6 bases from J, with 13 bases in between. The germline V gene encodes CDR1 SGHRS and CDR2 YFSETQ. The CDR3 contains 13 residues.

The V call is TRBV6-1, the J call TRBJ2-1, with 11 bases fitting TRBD2. Germline V gene sequence: CDR1 MNHNS, CDR2 SASEGT. J was trimmed by 6 bases and V by 5 bases; bases with no gene match: 6. CDR3 length: 15 residues. CDR3 coding DNA: TGTGCCAGCAGTTCCCCCGGGACTAGCGGCAATGAGCAGTTCTTC. This codes for CASSSPGTSGNEQFF.

The rearrangement joins TRBV5-1 to TRBJ2-7, with D possibly matching TRBD2 (6 bases). V gave up 4 bases and J gave up 4 bases, with 6 bases separating them. CDR3 size: 11 residues. Looked up from germline, CDR1 is SGHRS and CDR2 is YFSETQ. The CDR3: CASSLAYEQYF. The CDR3 DNA sequence: TGCGCCAGCAGCCTAGCGTACGAGCAGTACTTC.

This chain connects TRBV6-6 to TRBJ1-2, with D unclear. Trimming took off 0 bases at V and 0 bases at J, with 2 bases between the two ends. Per the germline V gene, CDR1 is MNHNY and CDR2 is SVGAGI (reference sequence). The CDR3 is 13 residues long. This chain's CDR3 is CASSYSTNYGYTF. The CDR3 DNA is TGTGCCAGCAGTTACTCCACTAACTATGGCTACACCTTC.

The gene calls are TRBV6-5 and TRBJ2-1, with 7 bases fitting TRBD1. The V segment lost 3 bases and the J segment 3 bases; nucleotides outside the gene matches: 2. The CDR3 runs to 14 residues. Germline lookup yields CDR1 MNHEY and CDR2 SVGAGI. The CDR3 spells CASSYDRDYNEQFF. The CDR3 DNA reads as TGTGCCAGCAGTTATGACAGGGACTACAATGAGCAGTTCTTC.

The chain recombines TRBV27 with TRBJ2-7; D could derive from TRBD1 or TRBD2 (5 bases each). V was trimmed by 6 bases and J by 2 bases, leaving 14 bases between them. Germline V gene sequence: CDR1 MNHEY, CDR2 SMNVEV (reference sequence). The CDR3 sequence is 14 residues long. CDR3 residues: CASRSRQGAYEQYF. In DNA form, the CDR3 reads TGTGCCAGCAGATCCCGGCAGGGAGCCTACGAGCAGTACTTC.

The chain employs TRBV18 and TRBJ1-1; TRBD1 matches at 9 bases. From germline, CDR1 is KGHSH and CDR2 LQKENI. This CDR3 region has 15 residues. V lost 1 base, J lost 5 bases, and 5 bases stayed unmatched. The CDR3 sequence is CASSPRQGEVTEAFF. The CDR3 nucleotides are TGTGCCAGCTCACCACGACAGGGGGAGGTAACTGAAGCTTTCTTT.

The genes are TRBV19 and TRBJ2-3, with 7 positions matching TRBD1. The V segment lost 9 bases and the J segment 6 bases; nucleotides outside the gene matches: 9. The CDR3 consists of 13 residues. CDR1 LNHDA and CDR2 SQIVND come from the germline V gene (reference sequence). CDR3 residues: CASGTERMDTQYF. The CDR3 DNA reads as TGTGCCAGCGGGACAGAACGGATGGATACGCAGTATTTT.

This rearrangement joins TRBV2 to TRBJ1-4; TRBD1 matches at 7 bases. The CDR3 runs 16 residues. Looked up from germline, CDR1 is SNHLY and CDR2 is FYNNEI. Trimming removed 3 bases from V and 7 bases from J; junction bases left unmatched: 11. DNA for the CDR3: TGTGCCAGCAGTGATAAACTGTCAGGGGGGCGTGAAAAACTGTTTTTT. Translation: CASSDKLSGGREKLFF.

There are a few counts of this clone. V and J are TRBV19 and TRBJ2-7, with D unresolved. The V and J ends lost 6 bases and 2 bases respectively, with 5 bases between them. The CDR3 has 11 residues. Germline lookup yields CDR1 LNHDA and CDR2 SQIVND (reference sequence). This CDR3 reads CASRSTYEQYF. The CDR3 nucleotides read TGTGCCAGTAGATCAACCTACGAGCAGTACTTC.

This clone was seen a handful of times. The CDR3 is CASSPAGVGHRNTGELFF. CDR3 bases: TGTGCCAGCAGTCCCGCGGGAGTGGGGCATCGGAACACCGGGGAGCTGTTTTTT. The chain links TRBV7-2 to TRBJ2-2, with TRBD2 identical over 7 bases. CDR3 size: 18 residues. Germline loops: CDR1 SGHTA, CDR2 FQGNSA. V lost 6 bases to trimming and J lost 1 base; unmatched junction nucleotides: 14.

J is TRBJ2-4 and V is TRBV30, with D tentatively TRBD1 (6 bases). Germline-derived CDR1 and CDR2 are GTSNPN and SVGIG (reference sequence). The CDR3 runs 12 residues. With 4 bases removed from V and 6 bases from J, the gap between germline ends came to 10 bases. The CDR3 nucleotides read TGTGCCTGGACAGGGGACGGAAACATTCAGTACTTC. This codes for CAWTGDGNIQYF.

In this sample, this clone turned up a few times. The chain carries TRBV10-3 and TRBJ2-1; 10 nucleotides match TRBD2. Germline loops: CDR1 ENHRY, CDR2 SYGVKD. The CDR3 totals 15 residues. Unmatched junction bases numbered 4, after V lost 8 bases and J lost 0 bases. CDR3 nucleotide sequence: TGTGCCATCGCGGCTAGCGGGAGCTCCTACAATGAGCAGTTCTTC. It specifies CAIAASGSSYNEQFF.

The chain uses TRBV13 and TRBJ2-7; 7 positions agree with TRBD1. Trimming cost V 5 bases and J 6 bases; bases outside gene matches: 13. Germline-derived CDR1 and CDR2 are PRHDT and FYEKMQ (reference sequence). The CDR3 runs 15 residues. CDR3 coding DNA: TGTGCCAGCAGCATAAAAGAACAGGGGCCGGGCGAGCAGTACTTC. Translated, it gives CASSIKEQGPGEQYF.

The CDR3, as DNA: TGTGCCAGCAGCGTCGGGGTGACCTTGGAGCCCCAGCATTTT. Translated: CASSVGVTLEPQHF. This chain joins TRBV9 and TRBJ1-5; D uncertain. The ends were cut back, 2 bases at V and 8 bases at J, with 14 bases in the middle. The germline gives CDR1 SGDLS, CDR2 YYNGEE. The CDR3 runs to 14 residues. The full variable domain, its missing parts supplied by reference TRBV9 and TRBJ1-5, is DSGVTQTPKHLITATGQRVTLRCSPRSGDLSVYWYQQSLDQGLQFLIQYYNGEERAKGNILERFSAQQFPDLHSELNLSSLELGDSALYFCASSVGVTLEPQHFGDGTRLSIL.

The chain is built from TRBV5-4 and TRBJ1-3; the match to TRBD1 covers 7 bases. From germline, CDR1 is SGHNT and CDR2 YYREEE (reference sequence). The CDR3 is made up of 14 amino acids. V dropped 5 bases and J dropped 0; count of bases not matched to a gene: 2. The CDR3 protein is CASRPGGSGNTIYF. CDR3 coding DNA: TGTGCCAGCAGACCAGGGGGCTCTGGAAACACCATATATTTT.

This chain connects TRBV2 to TRBJ1-2, with D perhaps TRBD1 (6 bases). V was cut by 6 bases and J by 3 bases, with 17 bases left in between. Germline V gene lookup returns CDR1 SNHLY and CDR2 FYNNEI. This CDR3 has 15 amino acids. The CDR3 DNA reads as TGTGCCAGCAGCGTCCGACAGGTGGGAGACTATGGCTACACCTTC. It is translated as CASSVRQVGDYGYTF.

This sequence joins TRBV29-1 and TRBJ2-1; D uncertain. The germline CDR1 and CDR2 sequences are SQVTM and ANQGSEA. The CDR3 runs to 14 residues. The ends were cut back, 2 bases at V and 0 bases at J, with 8 bases in the middle. As DNA, the CDR3 is TGCAGCGTTGAACCACAGAGCTCCTACAATGAGCAGTTCTTC. This sequence encodes CSVEPQSSYNEQFF.

The chain has TRBV30 and TRBJ2-5, with 16 bases that match TRBD2. V was pared by 4 bases and J by 5 bases, with 7 bases of the junction left unmatched. This CDR3 comprises 16 residues. The germline CDR1 and CDR2 sequences are GTSNPN and SVGIG (reference sequence). CDR3 sequence (DNA): TGTGCCTGGACCCCCGGGACTAGCGGGAGGGGTGAGACCCAGTACTTC. Its protein is CAWTPGTSGRGETQYF.

This clone was seen once. This chain links TRBV28 with TRBJ2-2; maybe TRBD2 (5 bases). Germline loops: CDR1 MDHEN, CDR2 SYDVKM. CDR3 length: 14 amino acids. The V gene lost 9 bases and the J gene lost 0 bases, with 11 bases spanning the gap. The CDR3 DNA follows: TGTGCCAGTGAGGGTTTTCCGAACACCGGGGAGCTGTTTTTT. Translating it yields CASEGFPNTGELFF. Full variable domain (outside the CDR3, taken from reference TRBV28 and TRBJ2-2): DVKVTQSSRYLVKRTGEKVFLECVQDMDHENMFWYRQDPGLGLRLIYFSYDVKMKEKGDIPEGYSVSREKKERFSLILESASTNQTSMYLCASEGFPNTGELFFGEGSRLTVL.

J is TRBJ2-2 and V is TRBV7-9; the D gene is possibly TRBD2 (5 bases). From germline, CDR1 is SEHNR and CDR2 FQNEAQ (reference sequence). This CDR3 is 15 amino acids long. V shed 5 bases and J shed 2 bases, with 12 bases lying between them. CDR3 bases: TGTGCCAGCAGCCTCAGGACTGCAAACACCGGGGAGCTGTTTTTT. It yields the protein CASSLRTANTGELFF.

V gene TRBV7-2 combines with J gene TRBJ1-1; D gene unclear. Germline-derived CDR1 and CDR2 are SGHTA and FQGNSA. The CDR3 extends over 15 amino acids. The V end lost 1 base, the J end lost 0 bases, and 9 bases lay between the germline ends. The CDR3 sequence is CASSLGINMNTEAFF. In DNA form, the CDR3 reads TGTGCCAGCAGCTTAGGGATCAACATGAACACTGAAGCTTTCTTT.

This rearrangement joins TRBV5-6 to TRBJ2-3; D ambiguous. Germline CDR1 is SGHDT and CDR2 is YYEEEE. The V and J ends lost 0 bases and 0 bases respectively, with 11 bases between them. This CDR3 region has 16 residues. The CDR3 DNA reads TGTGCCAGCAGCTTGGCCTTGTGGGCTAGCACAGATACGCAGTATTTT. As protein: CASSLALWASTDTQYF.

This chain connects TRBV2 to TRBJ2-4; no reliable D call. The germline V gene has CDR1 SNHLY and CDR2 FYNNEI. The V and J ends lost 3 bases and 9 bases respectively, with 9 bases between them. There are 12 residues in the CDR3. The CDR3 nucleotides are TGTGCCAGCAGTGAGGATTGGGGCATTCAGTACTTC. Amino acids: CASSEDWGIQYF.

V gene TRBV10-1 combines with J gene TRBJ1-5; D ambiguous. Trimming took off 2 bases at V and 3 bases at J, with 20 bases between the two ends. Germline loops: CDR1 WNHNN, CDR2 SYGVQD (reference sequence). This CDR3 region has 18 residues. CDR3 residues: CASSENRSAWKSNQPQHF. The CDR3 bases are TGCGCCAGCAGTGAGAATAGGTCAGCCTGGAAGTCCAATCAGCCCCAGCATTTT.

The chain employs TRBV30 and TRBJ1-5; D not resolved. The length of the CDR3 is 14 residues. Trimming pared 0 bases from V and 0 bases from J, leaving 6 bases between. CDR1 is GTSNPN and CDR2 is SVGIG in the germline V gene (reference sequence). The CDR3 region has the DNA TGTGCCTGGAGTGTAGGGAGTAGCAATCAGCCCCAGCATTTT. Its translation is CAWSVGSSNQPQHF.